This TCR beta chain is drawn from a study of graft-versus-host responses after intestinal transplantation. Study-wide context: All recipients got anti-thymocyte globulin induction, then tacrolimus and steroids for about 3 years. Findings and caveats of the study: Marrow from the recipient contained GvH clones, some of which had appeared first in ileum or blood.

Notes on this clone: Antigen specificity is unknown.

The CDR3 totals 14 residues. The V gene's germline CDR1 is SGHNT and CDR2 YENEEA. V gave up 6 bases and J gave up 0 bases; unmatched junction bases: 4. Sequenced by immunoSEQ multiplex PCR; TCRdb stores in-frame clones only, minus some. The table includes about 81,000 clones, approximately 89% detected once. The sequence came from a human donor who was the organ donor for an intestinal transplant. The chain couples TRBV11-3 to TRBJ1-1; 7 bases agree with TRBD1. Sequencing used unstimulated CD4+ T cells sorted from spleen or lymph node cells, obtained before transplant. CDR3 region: CASSYRGMNTEAFF. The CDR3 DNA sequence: TGTGCCAGCAGTTACAGGGGAATGAACACTGAAGCTTTCTTT.